The source of this TCR beta chain is a study of CD4 T cells in relation to SARS-CoV-2 and coronaviruses. With respect to this clone: The antigen is unknown.

Unexposed donor CD4+ T cells date from about 2011-2018, before the COVID-19 pandemic. After ten to eleven days of culture, CD4+ T cells were isolated. Unexposed-donor CD4+ T cells were probed with SARS-CoV-2 S/N and four cold-coronavirus spikes, cells permitting. Generated by immunoSEQ multiplex PCR, the TCRdb table keeps only in-frame clones and is missing some. The sample records some 19,000 clones, approximately 80% being singletons. Study-wide findings and caveats: SARS-CoV-2-driven expansion was significantly weaker in crossreactive than monoreactive clones.

The sequence derives from a human donor in good health. The sample comprised CD4+ T cells from PBMCs, cultured in vitro.

Here the CDR3 reads CAWSDRSYNSPLHF. DNA for the CDR3: TGTGCCTGGAGCGACAGGAGCTATAATTCACCCCTCCACTTT. V gene TRBV30 combines with J gene TRBJ1-6; a weak D match, TRBD1 (6 bases). CDR1 is GTSNPN, CDR2 SVGIG, per germline (reference sequence). The CDR3 extends over 14 amino acids. The V end lost 3 bases, the J end lost 3 bases, and 9 bases lay between the germline ends.